A selection of T cell receptor beta chains follows, all from one sample in a study of shared clonotypes between healthy human individuals. The protocol was immunoSEQ multiplex PCR, while the TCRdb copy is restricted to in-frame clones and leaves out a portion. Among some 2.4 million clones listed, under 95% were seen once. Source material: naive CD4+ T cells from PBMCs. Every receptor here comes from a man aged 18 to 29 in good health. Some clones in this sample may be carry-over from other donors' samples. Each CDR3 is given with its conserved first and last residue. The D gene is left open where the match is weak. The size of a clone is reported for some rows only, either as once, few or many, or as a class for expanded clones.

-	TRBV28	-	TRBJ2-5	CASRGAQETQYF	TGTGCCAGCAGGGGGGCGCAAGAGACCCAGTACTTC
-	TRBV4-3	-	TRBJ1-2	CASRVRALPNYGYTF	TGCGCCAGCAGGGTCCGGGCGCTGCCAAACTATGGCTACACCTTC
-	TRBV5-1	-	TRBJ2-7	CASSLDRGGSSYEQYF	TGCGCCAGCAGCTTGGACAGGGGAGGCAGCTCCTACGAGCAGTACTTC
-	TRBV7-2	-	TRBJ2-7	CASSLQGLSYEQYF	TGTGCCAGCAGCTTACAGGGCCTCTCCTACGAGCAGTACTTC
TRBD2	TRBV5-4	-	TRBJ2-1	CASSGGTSGRNEQFF	TGTGCCAGCAGCGGCGGGACTAGCGGGAGGAATGAGCAGTTCTTC
-	TRBV4-3	-	TRBJ1-5	CASSPQIINQPQHF	TGCGCCAGCAGCCCACAAATTATCAATCAGCCCCAGCATTTT
-	TRBV6-1	-	TRBJ2-6	CASSDYPLSGANVLTF	TGTGCCAGCAGTGATTACCCACTTTCCGGGGCCAACGTCCTGACTTTC
TRBD1	TRBV29-1	-	TRBJ2-7	CSVETPTGTGASEQYF	TGCAGCGTTGAAACACCGACCGGGACAGGGGCCTCCGAGCAGTACTTC
TRBD2	TRBV7-3	-	TRBJ2-1	CASSLSGRSYNEQFF	TGTGCCAGCAGTCTTAGCGGGAGGTCCTACAATGAGCAGTTCTTC
-	TRBV6-4	-	TRBJ2-2	CASSRGANTGELFF	TGTGCCAGCAGTAGAGGCGCGAACACCGGGGAGCTGTTTTTT
-	TRBV11-2	few	TRBJ1-1	CASSFGQAAFF	TGTGCCAGCAGCTTCGGGCAGGCGGCTTTCTTT
TRBD1	TRBV25-1	once	TRBJ2-7	CASSELDREDYEQYF	TGTGCCAGCAGTGAGTTGGACAGGGAGGACTACGAGCAGTACTTC
-	TRBV19	-	TRBJ2-7	CASSNRGQGYEQYF	TGTGCCAGTAGTAATAGGGGACAAGGTTACGAGCAGTACTTC
TRBD2	TRBV12-5	-	TRBJ2-1	CASGLGPRGDQFF	TGTGCTAGTGGTTTAGGCCCCCGGGGGGACCAGTTCTTC
-	TRBV28	-	TRBJ1-4	CASSSGQRKLFF	TGTGCCAGCAGCTCTGGACAGCGAAAACTGTTTTTT
TRBD1	TRBV2	-	TRBJ2-2	CASNRDRAGTGELFF	TGTGCCAGCAACCGGGACAGGGCGGGCACCGGGGAGCTGTTTTTT
-	TRBV28	once	TRBJ1-2	CASSSTGGNYGYTF	TGTGCCAGCAGTTCCACGGGGGGTAACTATGGCTACACCTTC
TRBD2	TRBV4-1	-	TRBJ2-7	CASSQPTSGEYEQYF	TGCGCCAGCAGCCAACCCACTAGCGGGGAGTACGAGCAGTACTTC
TRBD2	TRBV30	-	TRBJ2-1	CAWSNGRGAYNEQFF	TGTGCCTGGAGTAACGGACGGGGGGCCTACAATGAGCAGTTCTTC
-	TRBV21-1	-	TRBJ1-2	CASSKAGTYGYTF	TGTGCCAGCAGCAAAGCCGGCACCTATGGCTACACCTTC
TRBD1	TRBV5-1	-	TRBJ1-2	CASSPGGANYGYTF	TGCGCCAGCAGCCCAGGGGGTGCTAACTATGGCTACACCTTC
-	TRBV2	-	TRBJ1-1	CASRNPRGRLTEAFF	TGTGCCAGCAGGAACCCCAGGGGACGGCTCACTGAAGCTTTCTTT
-	TRBV4-1	-	TRBJ1-2	CASSQVFATTSNYGYTF	TGCGCCAGCAGCCAAGTGTTCGCAACTACCTCTAACTATGGCTACACCTTC
TRBD1	TRBV4-1	-	TRBJ2-7	CASSRGTGEQYF	TGCGCCAGCAGCCGCGGGACAGGGGAGCAGTACTTC
TRBD1	TRBV5-6	-	TRBJ2-7	CASSLDRGNEQYF	TGTGCCAGCAGCTTGGACAGGGGAAACGAGCAGTACTTC